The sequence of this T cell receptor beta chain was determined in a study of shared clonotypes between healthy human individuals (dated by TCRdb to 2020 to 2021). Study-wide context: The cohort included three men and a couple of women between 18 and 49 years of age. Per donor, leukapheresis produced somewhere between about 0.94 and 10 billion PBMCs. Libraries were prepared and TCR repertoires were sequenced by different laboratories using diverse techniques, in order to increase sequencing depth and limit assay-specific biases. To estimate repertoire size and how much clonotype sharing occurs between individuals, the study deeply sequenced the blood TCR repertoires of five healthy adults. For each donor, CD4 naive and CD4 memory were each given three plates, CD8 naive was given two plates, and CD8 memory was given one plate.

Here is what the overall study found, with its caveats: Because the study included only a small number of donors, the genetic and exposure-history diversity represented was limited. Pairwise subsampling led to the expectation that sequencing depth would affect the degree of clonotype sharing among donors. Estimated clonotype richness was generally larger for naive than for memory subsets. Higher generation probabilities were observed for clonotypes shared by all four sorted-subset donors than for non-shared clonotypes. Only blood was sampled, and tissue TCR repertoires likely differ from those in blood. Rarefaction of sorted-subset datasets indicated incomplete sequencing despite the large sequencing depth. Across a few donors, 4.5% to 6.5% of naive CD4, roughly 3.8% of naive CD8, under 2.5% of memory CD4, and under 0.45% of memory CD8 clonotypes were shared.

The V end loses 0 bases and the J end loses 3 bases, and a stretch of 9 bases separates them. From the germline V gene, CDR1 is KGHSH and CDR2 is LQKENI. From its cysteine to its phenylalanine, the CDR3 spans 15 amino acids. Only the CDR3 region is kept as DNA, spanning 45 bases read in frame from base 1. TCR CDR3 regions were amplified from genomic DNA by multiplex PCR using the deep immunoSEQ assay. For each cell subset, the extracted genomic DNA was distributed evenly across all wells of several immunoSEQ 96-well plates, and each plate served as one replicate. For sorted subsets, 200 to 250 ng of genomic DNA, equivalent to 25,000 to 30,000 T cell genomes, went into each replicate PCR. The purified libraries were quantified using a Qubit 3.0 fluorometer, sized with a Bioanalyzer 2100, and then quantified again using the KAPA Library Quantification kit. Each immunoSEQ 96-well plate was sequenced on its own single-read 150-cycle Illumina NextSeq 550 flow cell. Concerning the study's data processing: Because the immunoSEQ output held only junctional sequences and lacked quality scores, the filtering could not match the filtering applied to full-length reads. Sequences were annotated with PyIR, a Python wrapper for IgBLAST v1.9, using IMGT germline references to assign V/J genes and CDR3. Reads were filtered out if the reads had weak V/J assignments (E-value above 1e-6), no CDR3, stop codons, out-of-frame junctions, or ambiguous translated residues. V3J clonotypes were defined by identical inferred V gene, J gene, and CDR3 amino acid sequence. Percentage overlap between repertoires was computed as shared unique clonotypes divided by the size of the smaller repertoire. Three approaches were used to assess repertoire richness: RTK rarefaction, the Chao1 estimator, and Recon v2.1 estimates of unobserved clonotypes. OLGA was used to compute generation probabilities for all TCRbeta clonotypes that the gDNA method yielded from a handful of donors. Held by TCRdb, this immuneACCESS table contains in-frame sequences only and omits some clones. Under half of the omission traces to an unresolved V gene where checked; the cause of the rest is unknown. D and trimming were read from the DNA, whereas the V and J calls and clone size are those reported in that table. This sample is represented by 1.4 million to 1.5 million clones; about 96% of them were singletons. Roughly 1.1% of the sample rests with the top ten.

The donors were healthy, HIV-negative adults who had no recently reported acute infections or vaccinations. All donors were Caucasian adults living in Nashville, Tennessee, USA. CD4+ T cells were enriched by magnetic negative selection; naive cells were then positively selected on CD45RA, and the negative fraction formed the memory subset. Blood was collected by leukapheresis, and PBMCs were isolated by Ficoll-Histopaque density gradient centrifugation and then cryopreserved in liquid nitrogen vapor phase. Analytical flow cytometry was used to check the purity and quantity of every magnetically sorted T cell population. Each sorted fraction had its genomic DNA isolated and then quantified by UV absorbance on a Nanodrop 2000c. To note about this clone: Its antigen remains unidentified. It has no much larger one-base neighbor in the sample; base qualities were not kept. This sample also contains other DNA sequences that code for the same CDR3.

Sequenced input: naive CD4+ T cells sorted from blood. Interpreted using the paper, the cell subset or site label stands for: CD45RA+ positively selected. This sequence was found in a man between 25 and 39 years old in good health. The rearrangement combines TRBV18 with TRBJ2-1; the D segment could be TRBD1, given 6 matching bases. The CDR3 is CASSPPGASYNEQFF. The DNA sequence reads TGTGCCAGCTCACCACCGGGGGCCAGCTACAATGAGCAGTTCTTC.